The 14 T cell receptor beta chains presented below share a single source sample, sequenced in a study of CD8+CD57+ T cells in acquired aplastic anemia. By flow cytometry, patients selected for sequencing had shown an expansion of CD8+CD57+ cells. TCR beta VDJ combinations and CDR3 sequences were profiled from genomic DNA. Each CDR3 protein gets one entry after TCRdb re-called the reads with MiXCR. The sample has 100,000 to 150,000 distinct CDR3 sequences; about 43% are singletons. Input material: sorted CD4+, CD8+, or CD8+CD57+ T cells (not recorded which) from PBMCs. These receptors were collected from a human donor with aplastic anemia.

The chain couples TRBV2 to TRBJ1-2, with D possibly being TRBD1 (5 bases). With 4 bases removed from V and 5 bases from J, the gap between germline ends came to 11 bases. This CDR3 has 13 residues. CDR1 is SNHLY and CDR2 is FYNNEI in the germline V gene. The CDR3: CASSGDGPYGYTF. DNA for the CDR3: TGTGCCAGCAGTGGGGACGGCCCGTATGGCTACACCTTC.

This rearrangement joins TRBV19 to TRBJ1-1, with D perhaps TRBD1 (5 bases). Per germline, CDR1 LNHDA and CDR2 SQIVND (reference sequence). The CDR3 covers 14 residues. V gave up 3 bases and J gave up 0 bases, with 8 bases separating them. The CDR3, as DNA: TGTGCCAGTAGTATGGGACGGATGAACACTGAAGCTTTCTTT. Amino acids: CASSMGRMNTEAFF.

This clonotype was detected ten times or more. The chain joins TRBV5-6 to TRBJ2-1; 10 bases match TRBD2. The CDR3 covers 17 residues. Germline V CDR1 and CDR2: SGHDT, YYEEEE. The junction had 10 bases not matched to a gene; V was cut back by 3 bases and J by 4 bases. CDR3 nucleotides: TGTGCCAGCAGCTCCATACAGAGCGGGGGGGGTTACAATGAGCAGTTCTTC. Translated, it gives CASSSIQSGGGYNEQFF.

The chain employs TRBV2 and TRBJ2-5; the D is unclear. Germline loops: CDR1 SNHLY, CDR2 FYNNEI. The length of the CDR3 is 12 residues. V was pared by 4 bases and J by 2 bases, with 5 bases between. Here the CDR3 reads CASSGAQETQYF. The CDR3 bases are TGTGCCAGCAGTGGTGCTCAAGAGACCCAGTACTTC. The full variable domain, with the rest looked up from reference TRBV2 and TRBJ2-5, is EPEVTQTPSHQVTQMGQEVILRCVPISNHLYFYWYRQILGQKVEFLVSFYNNEISEKSEIFDDQFSVERPDGSNFTLKIRSTKLEDSAMYFCASSGAQETQYFGPGTRLLVL.

The chain employs TRBV20-1 and TRBJ2-3, with 10 positions matching TRBD2. Germline V gene sequence: CDR1 DFQATT, CDR2 SNEGSKA (reference sequence). Losses at the gene ends were 2 bases for V and 3 bases for J; bases not matched to a gene: 2. CDR3 length: 14 residues. CDR3 sequence (DNA): TGCAGTGCTAGACTAGCGGGGGTAACAGATACGCAGTATTTT. This codes for CSARLAGVTDTQYF.

The chain links TRBV11-1 to TRBJ2-3, with TRBD2 identical over 11 bases. V shed 4 bases and J 6 bases; nucleotides not matched to a gene: 15. The CDR3 consists of 18 residues. Per germline, CDR1 SGHAT and CDR2 FQDESV (reference sequence). The chain's CDR3 is CASSWTGTSGPKDDTQYF. The CDR3 bases are TGTGCCAGCAGCTGGACCGGGACTAGCGGTCCTAAGGATGATACGCAGTATTTT.

The chain uses TRBV6-1 and TRBJ1-1; a weak D match, TRBD1 (5 bases). Trimming left V 0 bases short and J 11 bases short, with 16 bases between. The CDR3 loop spans 14 amino acids. Germline V lookup: CDR1 MNHNS, CDR2 SASEGT. Written as DNA, the CDR3 is TGTGCCAGCAGTGAAGCGGTAAGGGGCCCCCGGGCTTTCTTT. This sequence encodes CASSEAVRGPRAFF.

This clonotype was recorded only once. This chain's CDR3 is CSARREGGYTF. DNA for the CDR3: TGCAGTGCTCGGAGGGAGGGTGGCTACACCTTC. This rearrangement joins TRBV20-1 to TRBJ1-2, with D unresolved. The CDR3 sequence is 11 residues long. The germline CDR1 and CDR2 sequences are DFQATT and SNEGSKA (reference sequence). V was pared by 5 bases and J by 7 bases, with 11 bases between.

This chain links TRBV7-9 with TRBJ1-1, with D uncertain. The germline V gene encodes CDR1 SEHNR and CDR2 FQNEAQ (reference sequence). V was pared by 10 bases and J by 1 base, with 7 bases between. There are 11 residues in the CDR3. The CDR3 region has the DNA TGTGCCACGGTTTCGAACACTGAAGCTTTCTTT. This codes for CATVSNTEAFF.

On this clonotype itself: This may stem from a read error, because a much larger clone lies one nucleotide away. The CDR3 does not end in the conserved phenylalanine or tryptophan, so this is likely a read error. This sequence joins TRBV27 and TRBJ1-2, with a weak D call TRBD1 (6 bases). The CDR3 is made up of 14 amino acids. The germline V and J ends were trimmed by 3 bases and 4 bases, with 12 bases remaining between them. Germline values: CDR1 MNHEY, CDR2 SMNVEV (reference sequence). This chain's CDR3 is CASSLGGLGYGYTL. CDR3 in DNA: TGTGCCAGCAGTTTGGGGGGGCTAGGCTATGGCTACACCCTC.

This clonotype was seen a handful of times. The rearrangement joins TRBV6-5 to TRBJ1-4, with D unclear. The V end lost 10 bases, the J end lost 8 bases, and 14 bases lay between the germline ends. The CDR3 contains 12 residues. Germline loops: CDR1 MNHEY, CDR2 SVGAGI. CDR3 in amino acids: CATGSFREKLFF. The DNA of the CDR3 is TGTGCCACCGGTAGTTTCCGGGAAAAACTGTTTTTT.

There are many counts of this clonotype. The chain combines TRBV7-2 with TRBJ2-1; 7 nucleotides align to TRBD1. This CDR3 spans 15 amino acids. The V and J ends lost 4 bases and 5 bases, in that order; junction bases with no gene match: 8. Looked up from germline, CDR1 is SGHTA and CDR2 is FQGNSA. The CDR3 sequence is CASSWITGADNEQFF. Written as DNA, the CDR3 is TGTGCCAGCAGCTGGATTACAGGGGCCGACAATGAGCAGTTCTTC.

CDR3 in DNA: TGCAGTGCTCTAGACAGCCCTCCGTACCATGAGCAGTTCTTC. Encoded protein: CSALDSPPYHEQFF. The chain combines TRBV20-1 with TRBJ2-1; D is perhaps TRBD1 (5 bases). Deletions cut 5 bases from V and 8 bases from J, with 19 bases between. This CDR3 contains 14 residues. Germline V gene data show CDR1 as DFQATT and CDR2 as SNEGSKA (reference sequence).

This clonotype was seen repeatedly, ten times or more. This chain joins TRBV9 and TRBJ2-3, with 7 bases matching TRBD1. CDR3 length equals 14 residues. V lost 4 bases to trimming and J lost 1 base; unmatched junction nucleotides: 3. Germline V gene sequence: CDR1 SGDLS, CDR2 YYNGEE. The CDR3 region is CASSPGTGTDTQYF. The DNA for the CDR3 is TGTGCCAGCAGCCCCGGGACAGGCACAGATACGCAGTATTTT.